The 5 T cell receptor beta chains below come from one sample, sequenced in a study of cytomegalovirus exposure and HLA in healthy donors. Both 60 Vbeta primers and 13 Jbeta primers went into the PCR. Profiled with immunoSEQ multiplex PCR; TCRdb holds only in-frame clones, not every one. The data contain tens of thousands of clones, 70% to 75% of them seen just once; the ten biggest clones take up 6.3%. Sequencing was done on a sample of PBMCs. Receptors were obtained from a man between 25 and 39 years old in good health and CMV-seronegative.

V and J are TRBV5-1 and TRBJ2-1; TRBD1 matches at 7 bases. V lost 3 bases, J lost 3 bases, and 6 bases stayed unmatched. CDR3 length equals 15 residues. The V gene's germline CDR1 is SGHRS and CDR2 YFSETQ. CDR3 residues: CASSYDRENYNEQFF. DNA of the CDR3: TGCGCCAGCAGCTACGACAGGGAAAACTACAATGAGCAGTTCTTC.

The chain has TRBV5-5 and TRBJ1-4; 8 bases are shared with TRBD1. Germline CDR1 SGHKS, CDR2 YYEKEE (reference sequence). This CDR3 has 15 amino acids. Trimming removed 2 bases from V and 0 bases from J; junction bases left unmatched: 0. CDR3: CASSLQGATNEKLFF. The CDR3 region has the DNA TGTGCCAGCAGCTTACAGGGGGCAACTAATGAAAAACTGTTTTTT.

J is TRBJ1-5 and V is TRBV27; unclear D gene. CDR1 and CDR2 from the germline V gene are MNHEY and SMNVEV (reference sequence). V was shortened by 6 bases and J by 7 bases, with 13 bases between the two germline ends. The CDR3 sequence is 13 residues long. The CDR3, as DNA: TGTGCCAGCAGCGATACCGGCAGGCAGCCCCAGCATTTT. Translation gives CASSDTGRQPQHF.

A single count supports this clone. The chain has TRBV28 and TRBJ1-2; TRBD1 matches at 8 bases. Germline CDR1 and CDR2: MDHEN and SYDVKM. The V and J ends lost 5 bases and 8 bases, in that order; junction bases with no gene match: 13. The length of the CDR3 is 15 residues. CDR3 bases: TGTGCCAGCAGTCTCCTCGGACAGGGCTCTAGGGGCTACACCTTC. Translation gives CASSLLGQGSRGYTF.

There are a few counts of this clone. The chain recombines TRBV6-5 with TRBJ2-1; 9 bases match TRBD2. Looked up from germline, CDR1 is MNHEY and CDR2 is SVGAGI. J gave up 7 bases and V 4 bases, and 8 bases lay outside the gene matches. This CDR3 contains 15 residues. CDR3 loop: CASSSSAGGLNEQFF. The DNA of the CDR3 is TGTGCCAGCAGTTCGTCAGCGGGGGGTTTGAATGAGCAGTTCTTC.